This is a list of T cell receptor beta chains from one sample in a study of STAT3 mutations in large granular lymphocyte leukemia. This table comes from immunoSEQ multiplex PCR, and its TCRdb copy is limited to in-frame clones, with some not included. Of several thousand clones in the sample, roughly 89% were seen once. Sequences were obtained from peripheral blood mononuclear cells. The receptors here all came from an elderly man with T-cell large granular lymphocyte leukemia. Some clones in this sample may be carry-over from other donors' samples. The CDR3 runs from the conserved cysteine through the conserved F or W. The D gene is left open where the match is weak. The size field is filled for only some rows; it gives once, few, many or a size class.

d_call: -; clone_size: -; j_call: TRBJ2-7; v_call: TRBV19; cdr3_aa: CASSMPGTSYEQYF; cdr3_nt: TGTGCCAGTAGTATGCCCGGGACATCGTACGAGCAGTACTTC
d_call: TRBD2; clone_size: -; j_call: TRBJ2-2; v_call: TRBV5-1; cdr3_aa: CASSPGGKNTGELFF; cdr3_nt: TGCGCCAGCAGCCCCGGGGGGAAGAACACCGGGGAGCTGTTTTTT
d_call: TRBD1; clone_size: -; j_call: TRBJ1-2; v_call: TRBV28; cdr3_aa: CASSFGLTGGDGYGYTF; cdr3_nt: TGTGCCAGCAGTTTTGGGTTGACAGGGGGGGATGGCTATGGCTACACCTTC
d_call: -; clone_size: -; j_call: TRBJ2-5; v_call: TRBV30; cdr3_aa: CAWSEETQYF; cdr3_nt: TGTGCCTGGAGTGAAGAGACCCAGTACTTC
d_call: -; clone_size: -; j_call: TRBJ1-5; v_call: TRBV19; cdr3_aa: CASSPPSEPQHF; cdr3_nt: TGTGCCAGTAGTCCACCCTCGGAGCCCCAGCATTTT
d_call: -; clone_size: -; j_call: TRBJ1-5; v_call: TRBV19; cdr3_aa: CASSRRDGNQPQHF; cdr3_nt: TGTGCCAGTAGTAGGCGGGACGGCAATCAGCCCCAGCATTTT
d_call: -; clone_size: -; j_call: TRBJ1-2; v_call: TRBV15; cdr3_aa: CATSTRTSGYGYTF; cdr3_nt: TGTGCCACCAGCACGCGGACTTCTGGATATGGCTACACCTTC
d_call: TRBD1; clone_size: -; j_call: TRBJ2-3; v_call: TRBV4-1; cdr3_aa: CASSLDRAFRADTQYF; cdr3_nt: TGCGCCAGCAGCCTGGACAGGGCCTTTAGAGCAGATACGCAGTATTTT
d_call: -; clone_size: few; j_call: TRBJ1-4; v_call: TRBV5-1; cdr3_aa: CASSFRPTGLATNEKLFF; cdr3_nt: TGCGCCAGCAGCTTCAGACCGACCGGCCTGGCAACTAATGAAAAACTGTTTTTT
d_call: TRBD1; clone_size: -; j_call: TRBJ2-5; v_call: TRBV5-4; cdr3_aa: CASSLAGGGFQETQYF; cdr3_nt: TGTGCCAGCAGCTTGGCAGGGGGCGGGTTCCAAGAGACCCAGTACTTC
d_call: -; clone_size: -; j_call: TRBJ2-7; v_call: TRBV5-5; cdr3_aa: CASSLGPYGEQYF; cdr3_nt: TGTGCCAGCAGCTTAGGACCCTACGGCGAGCAGTACTTC
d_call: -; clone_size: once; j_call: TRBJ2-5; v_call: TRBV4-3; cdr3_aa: CASSQDWKSQETQYF; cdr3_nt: TGCGCCAGCAGCCAAGATTGGAAAAGTCAAGAGACCCAGTACTTC
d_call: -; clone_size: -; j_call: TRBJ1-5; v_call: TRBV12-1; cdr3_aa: CASKGPGYCQPQHF; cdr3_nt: TGTGCCAGCAAGGGCCCGGGGTATTGTCAGCCCCAGCATTTT
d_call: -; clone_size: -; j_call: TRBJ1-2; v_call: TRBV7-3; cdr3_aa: CASSRSGSDYTF; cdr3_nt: TGTGCCAGCAGCCGGTCAGGGTCCGACTACACCTTC
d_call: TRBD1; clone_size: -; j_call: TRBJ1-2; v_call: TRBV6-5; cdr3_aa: CASSLQGANYGYTF; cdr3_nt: TGTGCCAGCAGTCTACAGGGGGCGAACTATGGCTACACCTTC
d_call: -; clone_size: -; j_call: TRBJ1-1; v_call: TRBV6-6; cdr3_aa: CASSYPTGRDTEAFF; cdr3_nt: TGTGCCAGCAGTTACCCCACAGGGCGGGACACTGAAGCTTTCTTT
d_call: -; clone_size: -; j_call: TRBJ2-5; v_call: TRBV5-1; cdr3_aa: CASSLRDTKETQYF; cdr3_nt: TGCGCCAGCAGCTTGAGGGACACCAAAGAGACCCAGTACTTC
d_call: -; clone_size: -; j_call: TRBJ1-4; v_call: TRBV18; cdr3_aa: CASSPTGNSPAGKLFF; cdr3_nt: TGTGCCAGCTCACCAACTGGAAACAGCCCCGCTGGAAAACTGTTTTTT
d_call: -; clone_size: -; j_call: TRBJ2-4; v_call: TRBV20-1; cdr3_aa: CSAPVDIQYF; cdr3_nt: TGCAGTGCTCCCGTAGACATTCAGTACTTC
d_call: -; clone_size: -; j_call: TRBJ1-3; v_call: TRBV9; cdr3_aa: CASSVAAPTTLSGNTIYF; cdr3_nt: TGTGCCAGCAGCGTAGCGGCCCCCACGACCCTTTCTGGAAACACCATATATTTT
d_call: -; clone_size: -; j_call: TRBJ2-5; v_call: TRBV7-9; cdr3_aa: CASSYTPGDQETQYF; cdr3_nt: TGTGCCAGCAGCTATACACCGGGGGATCAAGAGACCCAGTACTTC
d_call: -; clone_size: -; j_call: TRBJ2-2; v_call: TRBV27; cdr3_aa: CASRQVYTGELFF; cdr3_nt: TGTGCCAGTCGACAGGTCTACACCGGGGAGCTGTTTTTT
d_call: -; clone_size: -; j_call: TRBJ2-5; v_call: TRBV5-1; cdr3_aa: CASRNTGEKETQYF; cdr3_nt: TGCGCCAGCAGAAACACAGGAGAAAAAGAGACCCAGTACTTC
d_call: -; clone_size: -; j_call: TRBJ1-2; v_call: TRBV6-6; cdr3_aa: CASSRDLRSGYTF; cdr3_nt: TGTGCCAGCAGTAGGGACCTTCGTAGTGGCTACACCTTC
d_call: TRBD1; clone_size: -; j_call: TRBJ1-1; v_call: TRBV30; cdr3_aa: CAWSRDRGWTEAFF; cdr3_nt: TGTGCCTGGAGCCGGGACAGGGGTTGGACTGAAGCTTTCTTT
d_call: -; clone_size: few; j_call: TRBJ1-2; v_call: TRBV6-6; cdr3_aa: CASAGPRNGYTF; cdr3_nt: TGTGCCAGCGCAGGGCCGAGGAATGGCTACACCTTC
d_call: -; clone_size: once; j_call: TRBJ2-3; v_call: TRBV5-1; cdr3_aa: CASSLGWRGPDTQYF; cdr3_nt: TGCGCCAGCAGCTTGGGGTGGAGGGGGCCAGATACGCAGTATTTT
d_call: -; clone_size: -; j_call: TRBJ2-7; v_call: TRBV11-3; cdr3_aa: CASSIYPSSEQYF; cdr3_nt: TGTGCCAGCAGCATTTACCCCTCTAGCGAGCAGTACTTC
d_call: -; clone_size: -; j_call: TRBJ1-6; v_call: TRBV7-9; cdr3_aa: CASSLNGDTTSPLHF; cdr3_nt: TGTGCCAGCAGCTTAAACGGGGACACGACTTCACCCCTCCACTTT
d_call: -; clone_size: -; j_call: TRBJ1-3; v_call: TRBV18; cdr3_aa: CASSPNRGISGNTIYF; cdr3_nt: TGTGCCAGCTCACCCAATAGAGGGATCTCTGGAAACACCATATATTTT
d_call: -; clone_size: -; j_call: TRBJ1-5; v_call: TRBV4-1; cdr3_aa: CASSPSGGGWEQPQHF; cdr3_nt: TGCGCCAGCAGCCCATCGGGTGGGGGGTGGGAGCAGCCCCAGCATTTT
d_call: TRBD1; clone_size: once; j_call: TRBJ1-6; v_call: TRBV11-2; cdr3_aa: CASSRGQGVNSPLHF; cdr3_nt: TGTGCCAGCAGTCGAGGACAGGGGGTAAATTCACCCCTCCACTTT
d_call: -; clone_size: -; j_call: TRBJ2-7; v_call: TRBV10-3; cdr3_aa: CASQAVTRYEQYF; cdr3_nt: TGTGCCAGCCAGGCCGTAACAAGATACGAGCAGTACTTC
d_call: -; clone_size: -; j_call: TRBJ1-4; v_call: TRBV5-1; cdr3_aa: CASSPQVSENEKLFF; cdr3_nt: TGCGCCAGCAGCCCTCAAGTTTCAGAAAATGAAAAACTGTTTTTT